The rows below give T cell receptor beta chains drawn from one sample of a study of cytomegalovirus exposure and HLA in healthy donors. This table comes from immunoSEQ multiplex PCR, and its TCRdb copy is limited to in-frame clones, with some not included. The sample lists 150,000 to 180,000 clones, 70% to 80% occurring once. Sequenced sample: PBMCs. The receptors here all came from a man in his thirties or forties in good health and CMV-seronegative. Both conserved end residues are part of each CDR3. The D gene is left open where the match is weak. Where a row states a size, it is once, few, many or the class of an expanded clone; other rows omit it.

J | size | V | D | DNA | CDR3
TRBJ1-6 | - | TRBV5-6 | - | TGTGCCAGCAGCTTTAGAGGACAGACTTATAATTCACCCCTCCACTTT | CASSFRGQTYNSPLHF
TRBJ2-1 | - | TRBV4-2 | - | TGTGCCAGCAGCCAAGATACTAGACGTGATGAGCAGTTCTTC | CASSQDTRRDEQFF
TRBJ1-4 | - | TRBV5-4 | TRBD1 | TGTGCCAGCAGCCGGACAGGCCCTAATGAAAAATTGTTTTTT | CASSRTGPNEKLFF
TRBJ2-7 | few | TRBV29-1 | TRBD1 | TGCAGCGTTGTTCGGACAGGAGTATACGAGCAGTACTTC | CSVVRTGVYEQYF
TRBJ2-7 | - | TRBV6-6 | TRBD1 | TGTGCCAGCAGTTATCCGGGACAGGGGGCATGGGAGCAGTACTTC | CASSYPGQGAWEQYF
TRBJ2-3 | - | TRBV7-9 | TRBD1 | TGTGCCAGCAGCTTTATACTGGACAGGGGAGGGCCAGATACGCAGTATTTT | CASSFILDRGGPDTQYF
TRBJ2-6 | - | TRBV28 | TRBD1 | TGTGCCAGCAGTTCGGGACAGGGATCCTCTGGGGCCAACGTCCTGACTTTC | CASSSGQGSSGANVLTF
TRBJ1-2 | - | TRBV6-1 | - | TGTGCCAGCAGTGATTCAGGGAACGGCTACACATTC | CASSDSGNGYTF
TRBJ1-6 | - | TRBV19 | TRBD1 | TGTGCCAGTATGGGGACAGGGGATTCACCCCTCCACTTT | CASMGTGDSPLHF
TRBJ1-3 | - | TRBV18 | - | TGTGCCAGCTCGACCACAGGGACCTCTGGAAACACCATATATTTT | CASSTTGTSGNTIYF
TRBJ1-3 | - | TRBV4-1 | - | TGCGCCAGCAGCCTACAGCTCTCTGGAAACACCATATATTTT | CASSLQLSGNTIYF
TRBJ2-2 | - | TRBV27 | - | TGTGCCAGCAGTTATCTCCCCGGGGAGCTGTTTTTT | CASSYLPGELFF
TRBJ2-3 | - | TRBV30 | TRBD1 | TGTGCCTGGACCCCTCGACAGGGTAGAGATACGCAGTATTTT | CAWTPRQGRDTQYF
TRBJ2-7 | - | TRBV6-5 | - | TGTGCCAGCAGTACGGCAGGCGCTGGGTACGAGCAGTACTTC | CASSTAGAGYEQYF
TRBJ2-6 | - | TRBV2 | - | TGTGCCAGCAGTGTTGAGAACTCTGGGGCCAACGTCCTGACTTTC | CASSVENSGANVLTF
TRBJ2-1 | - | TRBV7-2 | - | TGTGCCAGCAGCTTATCTCTCCGGGGTAATGAGCAGTTCTTC | CASSLSLRGNEQFF
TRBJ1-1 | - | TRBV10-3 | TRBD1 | TGTGCCATCAGTGCGGGACAGCCGAGTGAAGCTTTCTTT | CAISAGQPSEAFF
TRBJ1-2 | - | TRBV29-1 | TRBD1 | TGCAGCGTGGGGACAGGGGGCCAGTTC | CSVGTGGQF
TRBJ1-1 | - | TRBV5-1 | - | TGCGCCAGCAGCCCCGGACAGCCCTTCCCCATGAACACTGAAGCTTTCTTT | CASSPGQPFPMNTEAFF
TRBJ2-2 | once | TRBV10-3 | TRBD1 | TGTGCCATCAGTGAGTCTAGACAGGGGGACTTCGGGGAGCTGTTTTTT | CAISESRQGDFGELFF
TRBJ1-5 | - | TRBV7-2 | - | TGTGCCAGCAGCTTAGCGTTGGGGCAGGGTAGTCAGCCCCAGCATTTT | CASSLALGQGSQPQHF
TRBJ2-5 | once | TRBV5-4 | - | TGTGCCAGCAGCTTGGATCGGGAGCGGGAGACCCAGTACTTC | CASSLDRERETQYF
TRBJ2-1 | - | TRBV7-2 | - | TGTGCCAGCAGCCCACCGGCGGTTGAGCAGTTCTTC | CASSPPAVEQFF
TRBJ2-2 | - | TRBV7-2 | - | TGTGCCAGCAGTTCCCTTCGGACAGCCGTCGGGGAGCTGTTTTTT | CASSSLRTAVGELFF
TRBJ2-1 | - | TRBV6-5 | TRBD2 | TGTGCCAGCAGTGAGACTAGCGGGGGTGATGAGCAGTTCTTC | CASSETSGGDEQFF
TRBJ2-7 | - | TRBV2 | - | TGTGCCAGCAGTGTCCCCGGGACATACACCTACGAGCAGTACTTC | CASSVPGTYTYEQYF
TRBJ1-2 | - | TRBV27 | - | TGTGCCAGCAGTTCACGCGCGACAGGAGAGTCCTATGGCTACACCTTC | CASSSRATGESYGYTF
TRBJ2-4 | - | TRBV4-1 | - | TGCGCCAGCAGCCGAATAAAACGGGGCAAAAACATTCAGTACTTC | CASSRIKRGKNIQYF
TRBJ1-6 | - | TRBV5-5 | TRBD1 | TGTGCCAGCAGCACCTGGGGGACAGGGGATTCACCCCTCCACTTT | CASSTWGTGDSPLHF
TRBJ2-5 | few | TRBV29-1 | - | TGCAGCGCCCTACAGGCTAAAGAGACCCAGTACTTC | CSALQAKETQYF
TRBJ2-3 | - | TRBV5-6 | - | TGTGCCAGCAGCTTGGGACAACCCACAGATACGCAGTATTTT | CASSLGQPTDTQYF
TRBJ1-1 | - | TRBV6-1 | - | TGTGCCAGCGCAGAGGACAGCATGAACACTGAAGCTTTCTTT | CASAEDSMNTEAFF
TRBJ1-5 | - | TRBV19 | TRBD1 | TGTGCCAGTAGTCTACAGGGGTCCAATCAGCCCCAGCATTTT | CASSLQGSNQPQHF
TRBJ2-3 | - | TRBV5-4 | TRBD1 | TGTGCCAGCAGCCAAGAAGGGACAGTTTTTTATAGCACAGATACGCAGTATTTT | CASSQEGTVFYSTDTQYF
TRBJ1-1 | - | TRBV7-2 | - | TGTGCCAGCAGCCCCACAGCAGCATTTGAAGCTTTCTTT | CASSPTAAFEAFF